A selection of T cell receptor beta chains follows, all from one sample in a study of T-cell reconstitution after alpha-beta-depleted transplantation in children. TCRdb fed the PCR reads into MiXCR, producing one record per CDR3 protein. The data contain some 840,000 distinct CDR3 sequences, 15% to 20% of them singletons. The sample was PBMCs, mostly from graft donor cells, taken 360 days after TCRalphabeta/CD19-depleted stem cell transplant. The receptors here all came from a male patient between 5 and 17 years old who had a stem cell transplant for acute lymphoblastic leukemia, so the T cells may come from the graft donor. CDR3s include the opening cysteine and the closing phenylalanine or tryptophan. The D gene is left open where the match is weak. Clone size is given for some rows only: seen once, a few or many times, or a class if the clone is expanded.

clone size: NA
V gene: TRBV5-1
D gene: NA
J gene: TRBJ2-7
CDR3 protein: CASSPWYRAMTYEQYF
CDR3 DNA: TGCGCCAGCAGCCCTTGGTATCGAGCAATGACCTACGAGCAGTACTTC

clone size: many
V gene: TRBV5-1
D gene: TRBD1
J gene: TRBJ1-2
CDR3 protein: CASYPTPGGAGYGYTF
CDR3 DNA: TGCGCCAGCTACCCCACCCCAGGGGGCGCTGGCTATGGCTACACCTTC

clone size: few
V gene: TRBV4-2
D gene: NA
J gene: TRBJ1-5
CDR3 protein: CASSQDRTSNQPQHF
CDR3 DNA: TGTGCCAGCAGCCAAGATAGGACTAGCAATCAGCCCCAGCATTTT

clone size: NA
V gene: TRBV5-1
D gene: NA
J gene: TRBJ2-5
CDR3 protein: CASSPVATQETQYF
CDR3 DNA: TGCGCCAGCAGCCCGGTGGCAACCCAAGAGACCCAGTACTTC

clone size: NA
V gene: TRBV7-3
D gene: NA
J gene: TRBJ2-2
CDR3 protein: CASSLRGPYPNTGELFF
CDR3 DNA: TGTGCCAGCAGCTTAAGGGGGCCGTACCCAAACACCGGGGAGCTGTTTTTT

clone size: few
V gene: TRBV12-3/TRBV12-4
D gene: NA
J gene: TRBJ1-2
CDR3 protein: CASSPSGPYGYTF
CDR3 DNA: TGTGCCAGCAGTCCCTCTGGACCCTATGGCTACACCTTC

clone size: few
V gene: TRBV21-1
D gene: NA
J gene: TRBJ2-7
CDR3 protein: CASSKGGAQGTPYEQYF
CDR3 DNA: TGTGCCAGCAGCAAAGGGGGCGCACAGGGGACCCCCTACGAGCAGTACTTC

clone size: NA
V gene: TRBV7-6
D gene: NA
J gene: TRBJ2-5
CDR3 protein: CASSRLRGGLYQETQYF
CDR3 DNA: TGTGCCAGCAGCCGCCTCAGGGGGGGGTTGTACCAAGAGACCCAGTACTTC

clone size: NA
V gene: TRBV7-8
D gene: TRBD1
J gene: TRBJ1-5
CDR3 protein: CASSLLTGTGNQPQHF
CDR3 DNA: TGTGCCAGCAGCTTATTGACAGGGACGGGGAATCAGCCCCAGCATTTT

clone size: few
V gene: TRBV7-8
D gene: NA
J gene: TRBJ2-7
CDR3 protein: CASSPEDSPYEQYF
CDR3 DNA: TGTGCCAGCAGCCCGGAGGACAGCCCATACGAGCAGTACTTC

clone size: NA
V gene: TRBV4-1
D gene: TRBD2
J gene: TRBJ2-3
CDR3 protein: CASSQDERGLAGEYF
CDR3 DNA: TGCGCCAGCAGCCAAGATGAGAGGGGACTAGCGGGAGAGTATTTT

clone size: few
V gene: TRBV4-1
D gene: TRBD1
J gene: TRBJ2-7
CDR3 protein: CASSQLFFPTGMGEQYF
CDR3 DNA: TGCGCCAGCAGCCAATTATTTTTTCCGACAGGGATGGGAGAGCAGTACTTC

clone size: many
V gene: TRBV20-1
D gene: TRBD2
J gene: TRBJ2-5
CDR3 protein: CSARGLAGGPWETQYF
CDR3 DNA: TGCAGTGCTAGGGGACTAGCGGGAGGGCCGTGGGAGACCCAGTACTTC

clone size: NA
V gene: TRBV27
D gene: TRBD2
J gene: TRBJ2-2
CDR3 protein: CASSLFRLAGDTGELFF
CDR3 DNA: TGTGCCAGCAGTTTATTCAGACTAGCGGGAGACACCGGGGAGCTGTTTTTT

clone size: many
V gene: TRBV12-3/TRBV12-4
D gene: NA
J gene: TRBJ2-1
CDR3 protein: CASSRPTTRSPYEQFF
CDR3 DNA: TGTGCCAGCAGCCGGCCGACCACGAGGTCCCCCTATGAGCAGTTCTTC

clone size: few
V gene: TRBV3-1
D gene: NA
J gene: TRBJ2-5
CDR3 protein: CASSQAGPETQYF
CDR3 DNA: TGTGCCAGCAGCCAAGCGGGCCCAGAGACCCAGTACTTC

clone size: many
V gene: TRBV7-6
D gene: TRBD2
J gene: TRBJ2-1
CDR3 protein: CASSSRTSGSPYNEQFF
CDR3 DNA: TGTGCCAGCAGCTCCCGGACTAGCGGGAGTCCCTACAATGAGCAGTTCTTC

clone size: NA
V gene: TRBV7-9
D gene: NA
J gene: TRBJ1-5
CDR3 protein: CATTRQEVNQPQHF
CDR3 DNA: TGTGCCACTACAAGACAGGAGGTCAATCAGCCCCAGCATTTT

clone size: few
V gene: TRBV7-9
D gene: NA
J gene: TRBJ1-2
CDR3 protein: CASSLAATDGYTF
CDR3 DNA: TGTGCCAGCAGCTTAGCAGCGACGGACGGCTACACCTTC

clone size: NA
V gene: TRBV20-1
D gene: NA
J gene: TRBJ1-2
CDR3 protein: CSATNTGTNYGYTF
CDR3 DNA: TGCAGTGCAACAAACACAGGGACTAACTATGGCTACACCTTC

clone size: few
V gene: TRBV7-7
D gene: TRBD2
J gene: TRBJ2-3
CDR3 protein: CASSTTSGGIDTQYF
CDR3 DNA: TGTGCCAGCAGCACCACCAGCGGGGGGATAGATACGCAGTATTTT

clone size: few
V gene: TRBV3-1
D gene: TRBD2
J gene: TRBJ2-7
CDR3 protein: CASSQVTSGYYEQYF
CDR3 DNA: TGTGCCAGCAGCCAAGTGACTAGCGGTTACTACGAGCAGTACTTC

clone size: many
V gene: TRBV7-2
D gene: TRBD1
J gene: TRBJ1-2
CDR3 protein: CASRGDRVALYGYTF
CDR3 DNA: TGTGCCAGCAGGGGGGACAGGGTCGCCCTTTATGGCTACACCTTC

clone size: many
V gene: TRBV7-8
D gene: TRBD2
J gene: TRBJ2-1
CDR3 protein: CASSLGGRGGEQFF
CDR3 DNA: TGTGCCAGCAGCTTAGGCGGGAGGGGGGGTGAGCAGTTCTTC

clone size: few
V gene: TRBV7-2
D gene: TRBD1
J gene: TRBJ1-2
CDR3 protein: CASSLQGAPNYGYTF
CDR3 DNA: TGTGCCAGCAGCTTACAGGGGGCTCCCAACTATGGCTACACCTTC

clone size: few
V gene: TRBV21-1
D gene: NA
J gene: TRBJ2-1
CDR3 protein: CASRGQGVYNEQFF
CDR3 DNA: TGTGCCAGCAGGGGACAGGGGGTCTACAATGAGCAGTTCTTC